The rows below give T cell receptor beta chains drawn from one sample of a study of T cell responses to AZD1222 COVID-19 vaccine. Using immunoSEQ multiplex PCR, the repertoire was profiled, and TCRdb retains in-frame clones only, with some absent. The data contain some 160,000 clones, roughly 92% of them singletons. This specimen was peripheral blood, taken on day 0 of AZD1222 vaccination. All receptors come from an adult in good health. CDR3s include the opening cysteine and the closing phenylalanine or tryptophan. A D gene is named only where the DNA matches it firmly. Not all rows give a size; the values are once, few, many and, for expanded clones, a class.

D	J	V	size	DNA	CDR3
-	TRBJ2-1	TRBV2	-	TGTGCCAGCAGTGACTCGGGCATCGGCCAGTTCTTC	CASSDSGIGQFF
-	TRBJ1-2	TRBV18	-	TGTGCCAGCTCACCACGAGTACCGGGACGGAGATATATGGGCTACACCTTC	CASSPRVPGRRYMGYTF
-	TRBJ2-1	TRBV7-2	few	TGTGCCAGCAGCACCCGAGGGGGTAACAATGAGCAGTTCTTC	CASSTRGGNNEQFF
-	TRBJ1-1	TRBV6-5	-	TGTGCCAGCCGCTGGACGGGGAACACTGAAGCTTTCTTT	CASRWTGNTEAFF
-	TRBJ1-4	TRBV4-3	-	TGCGCCAGCAGCCAAGAACTAGGGAAGGATGAAAAACTGTTTTTT	CASSQELGKDEKLFF
TRBD2	TRBJ2-1	TRBV6-1	once	TGTGCCAGCAGTGTCGGGACTAGCGGGAGAAACCATGAGCAGTTCTTC	CASSVGTSGRNHEQFF
TRBD1	TRBJ1-5	TRBV6-5	-	TGTGCCAGCGGACAGGGGAGCAATCAGCCCCAGCATTTT	CASGQGSNQPQHF
-	TRBJ1-3	TRBV5-6	-	TGTGCCAGCAGCTTAGGGGGACACCTAACCAACTCTGGAAACACCATATATTTT	CASSLGGHLTNSGNTIYF
-	TRBJ1-1	TRBV5-1	-	TGCGCCAGCAGCTTGGGACATCAGAACACTGAAGCTTTCTTT	CASSLGHQNTEAFF
-	TRBJ2-1	TRBV27	-	TGTGCCAGCAGTTTAAGGGTCCAATCAGCTGAGCAGTTCTTC	CASSLRVQSAEQFF
TRBD1	TRBJ1-5	TRBV2	-	TGTGCCAGCGCAGGGGGCGGGGGCAATCAGCCCCAGCATTTT	CASAGGGGNQPQHF
-	TRBJ2-7	TRBV30	-	TGTGCCTGGAGTGTAGCAGGGCCGAACGAGCAGTACTTC	CAWSVAGPNEQYF
-	TRBJ1-1	TRBV29-1	-	TGCAGCGTTGGCTCAGGACAGAACACTGAAGCTTTCTTT	CSVGSGQNTEAFF
TRBD1	TRBJ2-5	TRBV5-6	-	TGTGCCAGCAGCTCTGGCGCAGGGGGCCAAGAGACCCAGTACTTC	CASSSGAGGQETQYF
-	TRBJ2-2	TRBV11-2	-	TGTGCCAGCGGGATGGTCGGGGAGCTGTTTTTT	CASGMVGELFF
-	TRBJ1-1	TRBV5-1	-	TGCGCCAGCAGCTTACAGACCATGAACACTGAAGCTTTCTTT	CASSLQTMNTEAFF
-	TRBJ2-1	TRBV3-1/TRBV3-2	-	TGTGCCAGCAGCCAGCGATCTAATGAGCAGTTCTTC	CASSQRSNEQFF
TRBD1	TRBJ2-1	TRBV5-6	once	TGTGCCAGCAGCTTGACAGGGGTCCATGAGCAGTTCTTC	CASSLTGVHEQFF
-	TRBJ2-5	TRBV4-3	-	TGCGCCAGCAGCCAAGCAGAGACCCAGTACTTC	CASSQAETQYF
-	TRBJ2-6	TRBV6-5	-	TGTGCCAGCAGTTACTCGACAACCTCTGGGGCCAACGTCCTGACTTTC	CASSYSTTSGANVLTF
-	TRBJ1-5	TRBV7-8	-	TGTGCCAGCAGCTTAGTTAGGGGCCCATATAGCAATCAGCCCCAGCATTTT	CASSLVRGPYSNQPQHF
-	TRBJ1-2	TRBV29-1	-	TGCAGCGGCGGGGGGGGTAACTATGGCTACACCTTC	CSGGGGNYGYTF
-	TRBJ1-1	TRBV6-1	-	TGTGCCAGCAGTGAGGCGGGGCGGTGGACTGAAGCTTTCTTT	CASSEAGRWTEAFF
TRBD1	TRBJ1-2	TRBV6-5	-	TGTGCCAGCAAGCGAACCGGGACAGGGGTTTACGGCTACACCTTC	CASKRTGTGVYGYTF
-	TRBJ1-3	TRBV7-9	few	TGTGCCAGCAGCCAGGGAAGGGGATCATCTGGAAACACCATATATTTT	CASSQGRGSSGNTIYF
TRBD1	TRBJ1-2	TRBV27	-	TGTGCCAGCAGCCAACAGCCGGGACAGTCCTATGGCTACACCTTC	CASSQQPGQSYGYTF
-	TRBJ1-5	TRBV11-2	-	TGTGCCAGCAGCTTATCCAGGAATCAGCCCCAGCATTTT	CASSLSRNQPQHF
-	TRBJ2-4	TRBV19	-	TGTGCCAGTAGTAGGGACCGCGCAAACATTCAGTACTTC	CASSRDRANIQYF
TRBD2	TRBJ2-7	TRBV2	-	TGTGCCAGCAGACCGGGACTAGGGACCTACGAGCAGTACTTC	CASRPGLGTYEQYF
-	TRBJ2-2	TRBV7-8	once	TGTGCCAGCAGCTTAGCGGGGAACACCGGGGAGCTGTTTTTT	CASSLAGNTGELFF
TRBD1	TRBJ1-2	TRBV27	-	TGTGCCAGCAGATACGCCCGGGACAGTAGGGGTTATGGCTACACCTTC	CASRYARDSRGYGYTF
-	TRBJ1-1	TRBV5-1	-	TGCGCCAGCAGCTTTGGGGACGGTGAAGCTTTCTTT	CASSFGDGEAFF
TRBD2	TRBJ2-3	TRBV7-8	-	TGTGCCAGCAGCTTAGGCCTAGGGACTAGACGCACAGATACGCAGTATTTT	CASSLGLGTRRTDTQYF
-	TRBJ2-7	TRBV9	-	TGTGCCAGCAGCGTATCGAGCGGCCGATCCTACGAGCAGTACTTC	CASSVSSGRSYEQYF
-	TRBJ2-7	TRBV6-5	-	TGTGCCAGCAGTTACTCGTTAGGGATCGAGCAGTACTTC	CASSYSLGIEQYF
-	TRBJ2-1	TRBV7-3	few	TGTGCCAGCAGCCCCAGCGGGGACACCTTATACAATGAGCAGTTCTTC	CASSPSGDTLYNEQFF
-	TRBJ2-1	TRBV11-2	-	TGTGCCAGCAGCTTGCTAACAGGGTCGGGGGGTGAGCAGTTCTTC	CASSLLTGSGGEQFF
TRBD1	TRBJ2-3	TRBV9	-	TGTGCCAGCAGCGTAGGTCCCGGGGACAGTTTCACAGATACGCAGTATTTT	CASSVGPGDSFTDTQYF
-	TRBJ1-4	TRBV27	once	TGTGCCAGCAGTTTAACGGGGGCAACTAATGAAAAACTGTTTTTT	CASSLTGATNEKLFF
-	TRBJ2-1	TRBV3-1/TRBV3-2	-	TGTGCCAGCAGCCATGACAACCGGGCAAATAATGAGCAGTTCTTC	CASSHDNRANNEQFF
TRBD2	TRBJ2-7	TRBV5-6	-	TGTGCCAGCAGCTGGTCTAGCGGCGAGCAGTACTTC	CASSWSSGEQYF